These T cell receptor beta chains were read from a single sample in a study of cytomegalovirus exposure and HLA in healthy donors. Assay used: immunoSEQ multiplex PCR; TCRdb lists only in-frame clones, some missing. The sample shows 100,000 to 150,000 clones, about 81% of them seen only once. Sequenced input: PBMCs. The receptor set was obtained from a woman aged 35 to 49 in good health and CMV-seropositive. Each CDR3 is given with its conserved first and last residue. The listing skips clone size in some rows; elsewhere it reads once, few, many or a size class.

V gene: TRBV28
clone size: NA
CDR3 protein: CASLSGDRVYEQYF

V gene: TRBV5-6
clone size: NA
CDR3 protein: CASSSLTSGDLSYEQYF

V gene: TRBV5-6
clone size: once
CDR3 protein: CASSLKTDNQPQHF

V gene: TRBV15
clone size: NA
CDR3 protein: CATSRDPGFKGEQYF

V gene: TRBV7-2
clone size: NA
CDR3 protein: CASSLGPSGSKTDTQYF

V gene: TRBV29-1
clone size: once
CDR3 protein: CSAISGIGEQYF

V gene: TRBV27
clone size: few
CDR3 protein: CASSSPGLHEQYF

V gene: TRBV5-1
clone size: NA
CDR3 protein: CASSLEGWDGYTF

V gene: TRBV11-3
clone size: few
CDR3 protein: CASSFVEGNEQFF

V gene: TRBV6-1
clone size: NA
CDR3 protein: CASSALAVYEQYF

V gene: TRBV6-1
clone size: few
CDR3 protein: CASSRLDRGTEAFF

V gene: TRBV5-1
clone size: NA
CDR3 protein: CASRHRGDGEKLFF